The sequence of this T cell receptor beta chain was determined in a study of follicular helper T cells after annual influenza vaccination. Study summary: Blood was drawn on days 0, 7 and 28 after vaccination. Across the 2013-2014, 2014-2015 and 2015-2016 vaccination seasons, some subjects were resampled.

Sequencing used immunoSEQ multiplex PCR; TCRdb keeps in-frame clones, though not all of them. The sample contains 5,700 or so clones, around 82% of which appear only once. The sample's time point: 2015-2016 season, 7 days after influenza vaccination. Sorted cTfh were non-naive CD4+CXCR5+PD-1+, either ICOS+CD38+ or ICOS-CD38-. The receptor was derived from an adult who received the influenza vaccine. The sample here was CXCR5+ CD38- circulating T follicular helper cells from blood, taken 7 days after influenza vaccination. Documented subset: circulating Tfh, non-naive CD4+CXCR5+PD-1+ (ICOS+CD38+ or ICOS-CD38-).

The CDR3 DNA is TGTGCCAGCTCACCAAAGGGCCTCCCCGTAGCGGGGGGACTCCAAGAGACCCAGTACTTC. This translates into CASSPKGLPVAGGLQETQYF. The rearrangement joins TRBV18 to TRBJ2-5, with 10 positions matching TRBD2. V lost 2 bases to trimming and J lost 1 base; unmatched junction nucleotides: 16. CDR3 length: 20 amino acids. The germline gives CDR1 KGHSH, CDR2 LQKENI.